What follows are 23 T cell receptor beta chains derived from one specimen sequenced in a study of tissue T cells after allogeneic stem cell transplantation. Indicated time point: mouse harvest day 7 after allogeneic transplant. Tail vein injection delivered 10^7 T-cell-depleted bone marrow cells and 10^6 splenic CD5+ T cells. Only in-frame clones appear in the TCRdb table, and some are missing; sequencing was by immunoSEQ multiplex PCR. The top ten clones hold 1.5% to 2% of a sample with approximately 11,000 clones, 35% to 40% of them seen once. Sequencing was done on a sample of skin. The receptors come from a female BALB/c mouse given C57BL/6 T cells with graft-versus-host disease after an allogeneic hematopoietic cell transplant.

With regard to this clone: Germline and genes: mouse. The observed sequence ends 1 residue before the CDR3 terminus, with the missing tail filled in from the germline J gene. The chain links TRBV26 to TRBJ1-1; 7 bases fit TRBD1. The CDR3 length is 11 residues. Germline values: CDR1 KGHPV, CDR2 FQNQEV (reference sequence). J lost 10 bases, V lost 2 bases, and 1 base had no gene match. The CDR3 sequence is CASSLDRAVFF. Partial CDR3 DNA: TGTGCCAGCAGTCTGGACAGGGCAGTCTTC.

This clone ranks as medium-sized (0.01 to 0.1%). These gene names are mouse names. Read sequence stops 1 residue before the CDR3 end, and the germline J gene provides the missing end. The genes are TRBV19 and TRBJ2-1; D ambiguous. Germline V gives CDR1 FNHDT, CDR2 SITEND (reference sequence). V lost 6 bases, J lost 5 bases, and 0 bases lay in between. CDR3 length: 9 amino acids. The covered CDR3 bases are TGTGCCAGCAATGCTGAGCAGTTC. Translating it yields CASNAEQF. The entire CDR3 is CASNAEQFF.

This clone was picked up a small number of times. The gene symbols are mouse symbols. With the read ending 1 residue before the CDR3 end, the germline J gene is used to fill in that end. This chain joins TRBV12-1 and TRBJ2-7; TRBD2 matches 7 bases. The J segment lost 3 bases and the V segment lost 0 bases, leaving 1 base of the junction unmatched. Germline V gene data show CDR1 as SGHSN and CDR2 as HYEKVE. The CDR3 consists of 13 residues. Partial CDR3 DNA: TGTGCCAGCTCTCTCGGGGGGGGCTATGAACAGTAC. Translated, it gives CASSLGGGYEQY. The full-length CDR3 reads as CASSLGGGYEQYF.

In regard to this clone: Gene names follow the mouse nomenclature. The read ends 1 residue early relative to the CDR3; the germline J gene fills the gap. This rearrangement joins TRBV26 to TRBJ2-3; 10 bases match TRBD2. CDR3 length: 15 amino acids. V lost 2 bases and J lost 6; bases outside the gene matches: 5. Germline loops: CDR1 KGHPV, CDR2 FQNQEV (reference sequence). The CDR3 DNA, read in part, is TGTGCCAGCAGTCTGGCTGGGGGGGCGGGGGAAACGCTGTAT. It encodes CASSLAGGAGETLY. The entire CDR3 protein reads CASSLAGGAGETLYF.

This clone came up a few times. The gene names here belong to mouse. The read ends 1 residue before the CDR3 terminus; that terminus is restored from the germline J gene. J is TRBJ1-3 and V is TRBV26; no clear D. Germline V CDR1 and CDR2: KGHPV, FQNQEV (reference sequence). The CDR3 spans 14 residues. V lost 2 bases and J 0 bases, leaving 5 bases between the germline ends. This chain's CDR3 is CASSLEISGNTLYF. The covered CDR3 bases are TGTGCCAGCAGTCTGGAGATTTCTGGAAATACGCTCTAT.

Of note for this clone: The genes and germline here are from mouse. The read stops 1 residue short of the end of the CDR3; the missing end is completed from the germline J gene. The chain links TRBV15 to TRBJ2-3, with D uncertain. CDR1 is SGHND and CDR2 is FRSKSL in the germline V gene. CDR3 length: 14 residues. V lost 1 base and J 0 bases, leaving 5 bases between the germline ends. The part of the CDR3 DNA that was read is TGTGCCAGCAGTTTAGGGGGTAGTGCAGAAACGCTGTAT. Amino acids: CASSLGGSAETLY. The CDR3, in full, reads CASSLGGSAETLYF.

Comment on this clone: The genes are named according to mouse. The DNA read from the CDR3 is TGTGCAAGCAGCCTGGGGGGTCAAAACACCTTGTAC. It specifies CASSLGGQNTLY. Given in full, the CDR3 is CASSLGGQNTLYF. V usage is TRBV16 and J usage is TRBJ2-4; 7 bases are a match to TRBD2. The sequenced fragment ends 1 residue before the CDR3 boundary, so the rest is inferred from the germline J gene. The germline V gene has CDR1 SGHSA and CDR2 FRNQAP. After removal of 5 bases from V and 1 base from J, the junction contained 0 bases not matched to a gene. The CDR3 has 13 amino acids.

As to this clone: The genes are named according to mouse. CDR3 sequence: CASSFTGRDTQYF. CDR3 DNA, as far as it was read: TGTGCCAGCAGTTTCACAGGAAGAGACACCCAGTAC. The chain recombines TRBV14 with TRBJ2-5; tentative D call: TRBD1 (5 bases). The read ends 1 residue early relative to the CDR3; the germline J gene fills the gap. The CDR3 length is 13 residues. V shed 1 base and J shed 5 bases, with 8 bases lying between them. The V gene's germline CDR1 is SGHDT and CDR2 FRDEAV.

Regarding this clone: Just one base apart from a much larger clone, this may be a read error. Gene names denote mouse genes. The read ends 1 residue before the CDR3 terminus; that terminus is restored from the germline J gene. This chain joins TRBV26 and TRBJ2-3; no definite D call. Germline V CDR1 and CDR2: KGHPV, FQNQEV (reference sequence). V was pared by 4 bases and J by 0 bases, with 8 bases between. This CDR3 is built from 14 residues. The part of the CDR3 DNA that was read is TGTGCCAGCAGTCCGACAACTAGTGCAGAAACGCTGTAT. The encoded protein is CASSPTTSAETLY. The CDR3 reads in full as CASSPTTSAETLYF. Drawing the rest from reference TRBV26 and TRBJ2-3, the complete variable domain is NSKVIQTPRYLVKGQGQKAKMRCIPEKGHPVVFWYQQNKNNEFKFLINFQNQEVLQQIDMTEKRFSAECPSNSPCSLEIQSSEAGDSALYLCASSPTTSAETLYFGSGTRLTVL.

This clone was counted only a few times. The gene names given are mouse names. Sequencing ends 1 residue short of the CDR3 end; the germline J gene provides the rest. The chain is built from TRBV22 and TRBJ2-3; TRBD1 reflects the table's D call only, with no check against the DNA. TRBV22 constitutes a pseudogene. The CDR3 has 16 residues. CDR3 DNA, as far as it was read: TGTGCCAGCAGTTGTTCTAGGGTTTCTAGTGCAGAAACGCTGTAT. Encoded protein: CASSCSRVSSAETLY. The whole CDR3 sequence reads CASSCSRVSSAETLYF.

To note about this clone: The genes and germline here are from mouse. The CDR3 end falls 1 residue outside the read, so it is completed with the germline J gene. The chain links TRBV26 to TRBJ1-3; D gene ambiguous. V was cut by 8 bases and J by 0 bases, with 11 bases left in between. The CDR3 spans 14 residues. CDR1 KGHPV and CDR2 FQNQEV come from the germline V gene (reference sequence). The CDR3 loop reads CASGSGISGNTLYF. Partial CDR3 DNA: TGTGCCAGCGGTTCTGGGATTTCTGGAAATACGCTCTAT.

This clone was detected only a few times. Genes and germline are mouse. The read falls 1 residue short of the CDR3 end, and the missing part is taken from the germline J gene. The V and J genes are TRBV26 and TRBJ1-6; no definite D call. TRBJ1-6 is identified as an open reading frame with a role that is uncertain. Germline V gene lookup returns CDR1 KGHPV and CDR2 FQNQEV (reference sequence). The CDR3 has 16 amino acids. Trimming removed 4 bases from V and 0 bases from J, with 10 bases in between. Partial CDR3 DNA: TGTGCCAGCAGTCCCCTACAGAATTCCTATAATTCGCCCCTCTAC. As protein: CASSPLQNSYNSPLY. The entire CDR3 protein reads CASSPLQNSYNSPLYF.

There are a few counts of this clone. Gene names are the mouse ones. The CDR3 is cut off 1 residue early in the read; its end comes from the germline J gene. The chain uses TRBV23 and TRBJ2-1; TRBD2, the table's D call, was not compared with the DNA. Germline assignment: CDR1 KGHTA and CDR2 FQNQQP. This CDR3 is built from 15 residues. Incomplete CDR3 DNA: TGCTCCAGCAGTCAATCTGGGGGGGGCTATGCTGAGCAGTTC. This encodes CSSSQSGGGYAEQF. The whole CDR3 region reads CSSSQSGGGYAEQFF.

Regarding this clone: Genes and germline come from the mouse. The CDR3 goes on 1 residue after the read ends, and that part is filled in from the germline J gene. The chain links TRBV26 to TRBJ2-1; TRBD2 agrees at 14 bases. Per germline, CDR1 KGHPV and CDR2 FQNQEV (reference sequence). V shed 4 bases and J 5 bases; nucleotides not matched to a gene: 1. The CDR3 spans 15 residues. CDR3 DNA, as far as it was read: TGTGCCAGCAGTCGGGACTGGGGGGGCGATGCTGAGCAGTTC. Amino acid sequence: CASSRDWGGDAEQF. The full CDR3 reads CASSRDWGGDAEQFF.

Note on this clone: Mouse germline and gene names are used. The read gets to within 1 residue of the CDR3 end, and the germline J gene fills in the rest. The V call is TRBV3, the J call TRBJ1-4; TRBD1 matches 8 bases. CDR1 is SNHLY, CDR2 FYNGKV, per germline (reference sequence). After removal of 3 bases from V and 3 bases from J, the junction contained 0 bases not matched to a gene. The CDR3 sequence is 14 residues long. This CDR3 is CASSLGQANERLFF. Incomplete CDR3 DNA: TGTGCCAGCAGCTTGGGACAGGCCAACGAAAGATTATTT.

Notes on this clone: Mouse names are used for the genes. The read gets to within 1 residue of the CDR3 end, and the germline J gene fills in the rest. The same CDR3 arises from other DNA sequences in this sample as well. This sequence joins TRBV3 and TRBJ1-4; tentative D call: TRBD1 (6 bases). The CDR3 sequence is 13 residues long. V was clipped by 5 bases and J by 4 bases, with 8 bases between them. The germline V gene has CDR1 SNHLY and CDR2 FYNGKV (reference sequence). The part of the CDR3 DNA that was read is TGTGCCAGCAGCCGGGACAACAACGAAAGATTATTT. Translating it yields CASSRDNNERLF. The CDR3, in full, reads CASSRDNNERLFF.

Of note for this clone: Mouse names are used for the genes. The read terminates 1 residue before the CDR3 end, so the remaining end is supplied by the germline J gene. The rearrangement joins TRBV1 to TRBJ2-7; D is perhaps TRBD1 (6 bases). The length of the CDR3 is 11 residues. V was pared by 4 bases and J by 5 bases, with 6 bases between. Germline V gene data show CDR1 as NSQYPW and CDR2 as LRSPGD (reference sequence). CDR3 protein: CTCSGTDEQYF. The DNA read from the CDR3 is TGCACCTGCAGTGGGACAGATGAACAGTAC.

This clone has only a few counts. The gene symbols are mouse symbols. From the germline J gene comes the end of the CDR3, since the read stops 1 residue before it. V and J are TRBV3 and TRBJ1-4; no definite D call. In germline, CDR1 is SNHLY, CDR2 FYNGKV (reference sequence). V lost 0 bases, J lost 2 bases, and 4 bases lay in between. This CDR3 comprises 14 residues. CDR3 bases read: TGTGCCAGCAGCTTAGCAGGGTCCAACGAAAGATTATTT. This encodes CASSLAGSNERLF. The entire CDR3 reads CASSLAGSNERLFF.

With respect to this clone: The gene names here belong to mouse. The read stops 1 residue short of the end of the CDR3; the missing end is completed from the germline J gene. V usage is TRBV14 and J usage is TRBJ2-5; 7 bases are a match to TRBD1. The CDR3 is 15 residues long. The V gene end was trimmed by 6 bases and the J gene end by 6 bases; junction bases not matched to a gene: 13. Per the germline V gene, CDR1 is SGHDT and CDR2 is FRDEAV. Incomplete CDR3 DNA: TGTGCCAGCACCCTCCCGACAGGGATGTGGGACACCCAGTAC. It encodes CASTLPTGMWDTQY. The complete CDR3 reads CASTLPTGMWDTQYF.

About this clone: Mouse names are used for the genes. From the germline J gene comes the end of the CDR3, since the read stops 1 residue before it. The chain carries TRBV15 and TRBJ1-6; possible D gene TRBD1, 6 bases. TRBJ1-6 belongs to the ORF category, with a function that is uncertain. The CDR3 spans 13 residues. Trimming removed 4 bases at V and 7 bases at J, with 8 bases between. Germline V gives CDR1 SGHND, CDR2 FRSKSL. Here the CDR3 reads CASSYRDNSPLYF. The sequenced part of the CDR3 DNA is TGTGCCAGCAGTTACAGGGACAATTCGCCCCTCTAC.

In the case of this clone: Gene names follow the mouse nomenclature. The DNA ends 1 residue before the CDR3 does, and the rest of the CDR3 is filled in from the germline J gene. The gene calls are TRBV15 and TRBJ2-4; D gene uncertain. Germline lookup yields CDR1 SGHND and CDR2 FRSKSL. This CDR3 is built from 13 residues. Between the trimmed V and J ends, which lost 4 bases and 0 bases, there was a span of 5 bases. The CDR3 loop reads CASSSDSQNTLYF. The sequenced part of the CDR3 DNA is TGTGCCAGCAGTTCGGACAGTCAAAACACCTTGTAC.

Regarding this clone: Germline and genes here are mouse. The CDR3 is cut off 1 residue early in the read; its end comes from the germline J gene. The chain employs TRBV14 and TRBJ2-7; 9 positions agree with TRBD1. The length of the CDR3 is 12 residues. Germline CDR1 SGHDT, CDR2 FRDEAV. V lost 5 bases to trimming and J lost 6 bases; unmatched junction nucleotides: 3. Incomplete CDR3 DNA: TGTGCCAGCAGCCGACAGGGGGTTGAACAGTAC. It yields the protein CASSRQGVEQY. From start to end, the CDR3 is CASSRQGVEQYF.

This clone is categorized as medium-sized. Gene and germline names: mouse. The read gets to within 1 residue of the CDR3 end, and the germline J gene fills in the rest. J is TRBJ2-5 and V is TRBV12-2; 12 nucleotides line up with TRBD2. The germline gives CDR1 SGHLS, CDR2 HYDKME. V was pared by 4 bases and J by 3 bases, with 4 bases of the junction left unmatched. The CDR3 length is 15 residues. The CDR3 sequence is CASSPDWGGQDTQYF. Incomplete CDR3 DNA: TGTGCCAGCTCCCCGGACTGGGGGGGACAAGACACCCAGTAC.